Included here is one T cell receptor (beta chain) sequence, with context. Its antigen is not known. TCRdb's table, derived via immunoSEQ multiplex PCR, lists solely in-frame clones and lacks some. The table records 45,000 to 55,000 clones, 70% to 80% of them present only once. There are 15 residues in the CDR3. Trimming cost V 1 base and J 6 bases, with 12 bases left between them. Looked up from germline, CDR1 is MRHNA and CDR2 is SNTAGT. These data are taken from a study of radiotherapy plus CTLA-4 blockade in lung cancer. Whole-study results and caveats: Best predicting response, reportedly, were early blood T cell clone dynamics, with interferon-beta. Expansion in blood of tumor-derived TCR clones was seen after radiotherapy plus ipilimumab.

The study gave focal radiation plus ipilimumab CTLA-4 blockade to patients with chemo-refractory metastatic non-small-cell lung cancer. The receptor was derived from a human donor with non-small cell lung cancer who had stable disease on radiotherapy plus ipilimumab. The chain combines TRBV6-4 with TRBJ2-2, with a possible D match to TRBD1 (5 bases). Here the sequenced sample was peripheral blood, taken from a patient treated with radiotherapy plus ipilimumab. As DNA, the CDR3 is TGTGCCAGCAGTGACTGGGGCAGGGTCGCCGGGGAGCTGTTTTTT. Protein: CASSDWGRVAGELFF.